This T cell receptor beta chain was recorded in a study of esophageal squamous cell carcinoma under preoperative chemotherapy. Time point: after preoperative PTX-NDP chemotherapy. In TCRdb, the PCR reads were re-called with MiXCR into one record per CDR3 protein. Seen here are about 18,000 distinct CDR3 sequences, approximately 44% observed once, and the top ten hold roughly 28%. This clonotype was counted ten times or more. This CDR3 contains 12 residues. Trimming took 5 bases from V and 2 from J, leaving 7 bases between them. Per germline, CDR1 SEHNR and CDR2 FQNEAQ (reference sequence). V usage is TRBV7-9 and J usage is TRBJ2-7; no definite D call. The source is a human donor with esophageal squamous cell carcinoma. The donor label of this sample is uncertain. Sampling took place from a patient given preoperative chemotherapy. CDR3 residues: CASSPKPYEQYF. The DNA for the CDR3 is TGTGCCAGCAGCCCGAAACCCTACGAGCAGTACTTC.